The 29 T cell receptor beta chains in this list originate from one sample, sequenced in a study of blood T cells in healthy people across ages. It was with a sample-barcoded 5' primer and a J-beta primer mix that a second PCR of roughly 7 to 12 cycles was run. TCRdb independently ran MiXCR on the 5' RACE reads; one entry per CDR3 protein. The repertoire holds fewer than 800,000 distinct CDR3 sequences, with around 32% as singletons. Sequenced: blood. These receptors were taken from a woman of 80 years or more in good health.

There are many counts of this clonotype. The rearrangement links TRBV6-4 to TRBJ2-6; 10 bases map to TRBD1. Germline values: CDR1 MRHNA, CDR2 SNTAGT. CDR3 length: 15 residues. V lost 6 bases, J lost 9 bases, and 8 bases stayed unmatched. The CDR3 region is CASSKGQGVGNVLTF. The DNA of the CDR3 is TGTGCCAGCAGCAAAGGACAGGGGGTAGGCAACGTCCTGACTTTC.

The chain carries TRBV7-2 and TRBJ1-5; no definite D call. Germline V gene sequence: CDR1 SGHTA, CDR2 FQGNSA. The CDR3 runs to 15 residues. V lost 2 bases and J 3 bases, leaving 11 bases between the germline ends. CDR3 amino acids: CASSLITSFNQPQHF. CDR3 DNA sequence: TGTGCCAGCAGCTTAATAACGAGTTTCAATCAGCCCCAGCATTTT.

The rearrangement joins TRBV30 to TRBJ1-1; D is ambiguous. V lost 2 bases and J lost 7, with 14 bases in between. CDR1 is GTSNPN and CDR2 is SVGIG in the germline V gene (reference sequence). The CDR3 loop spans 13 amino acids. The CDR3 DNA follows: TGTGCCTGGAGTACGGGGAAGTCGGGTGAAGCTTTCTTT. Translation: CAWSTGKSGEAFF. Complete variable domain (other parts from reference TRBV30 and TRBJ1-1): SQTIHQWPATLVQPVGSPLSLECTVEGTSNPNLYWYRQAAGRGLQLLFYSVGIGQISSEVPQNLSASRPQDRQFILSSKKLLLSDSGFYLCAWSTGKSGEAFFGQGTRLTVV.

This clonotype was seen repeatedly, ten times or more. The V call is TRBV7-3, the J call TRBJ1-5, with D possibly TRBD1 on 6 matching bases. The CDR3 is made up of 15 amino acids. Per germline, CDR1 SGHTA and CDR2 FQGTGA. The ends were cut back, 2 bases at V and 0 bases at J, with 8 bases in the middle. The CDR3 DNA follows: TGTGCCAGCAGCTTAGTAGGGGGTAGCAATCAGCCCCAGCATTTT. Amino acids: CASSLVGGSNQPQHF. The full variable domain, completed using reference TRBV7-3 and TRBJ1-5, is GAGVSQTPSNKVTEKGKYVELRCDPISGHTALYWYRQSLGQGPEFLIYFQGTGAADDSGLPNDRFFAVRPEGSVSTLKIQRTERGDSAVYLCASSLVGGSNQPQHFGDGTRLSIL.

This clonotype was detected many times. The chain links TRBV20-1 to TRBJ2-1; 12 bases agree with TRBD2. V lost 6 bases and J lost 8; bases outside the gene matches: 8. The germline V gene encodes CDR1 DFQATT and CDR2 SNEGSKA (reference sequence). CDR3 length: 14 amino acids. The chain's CDR3 is CSARRTSGAYEQFF. The DNA of the CDR3 is TGCAGTGCCAGACGGACTAGCGGGGCCTATGAGCAGTTCTTC.

This clonotype was seen ten or more times. The V and J genes are TRBV6-1 and TRBJ1-6; D call uncertain. V was shortened by 7 bases and J by 0 bases, with 13 bases between the two germline ends. In germline, CDR1 is MNHNS, CDR2 SASEGT. There are 16 residues in the CDR3. CDR3: CASKGLRSSYNSPLHF. As DNA, the CDR3 is TGTGCCAGCAAAGGACTTAGGAGCTCCTATAATTCACCCCTCCACTTT.

Remarks on this clonotype: This may stem from a read error, because a much larger clone lies one nucleotide away. The chain has TRBV2 and TRBJ2-7; D perhaps matches TRBD2 (6 bases). V was clipped by 6 bases and J by 3 bases, with 12 bases between them. CDR3 size: 13 residues. In germline, CDR1 is SNHLY, CDR2 FYNNEI. CDR3 sequence reads: CASSGGTCYEQYF. The DNA for the CDR3 is TGTGCCAGCAGCGGCGGGACCTGCTACGAGCAGTACTTC.

This clonotype was observed many times. A read error may be the cause here, since a much bigger clone is one base away. V gene TRBV7-2 combines with J gene TRBJ2-7; 14 bases match TRBD2. The CDR3 runs 15 residues. In germline, CDR1 is SGHTA, CDR2 FQGNSA. The trim removed 5 bases at V and 7 bases at J, leaving 7 bases unmatched. The CDR3 region has the DNA TGTGCCAGCAGCCAGACTAGCGGGGGGGTTAGTGAGCAGTACTTC. Protein product: CASSQTSGGVSEQYF.

This clonotype was recorded many times. The chain joins TRBV20-1 to TRBJ2-4; a possible D gene is TRBD2 (6 bases). The CDR3 covers 16 residues. V lost 6 bases, J lost 0 bases, and 18 bases lay in between. Germline CDR1 reads DFQATT; CDR2 reads SNEGSKA (reference sequence). In DNA, the CDR3 is TGCAGTGCAACGCCACCTTCCGGGGGAGCCAAAAACATTCAGTACTTC. It is translated as CSATPPSGGAKNIQYF.

Many counts were recorded for this clonotype. J is TRBJ2-6 and V is TRBV5-6, with D perhaps TRBD2 (5 bases). V was trimmed by 1 base and J by 0 bases, leaving 11 bases between them. Looked up from germline, CDR1 is SGHDT and CDR2 is YYEEEE. The CDR3 extends over 17 amino acids. In DNA form, the CDR3 reads TGTGCCAGCAGCTTGTATGGGGAGCTCTCTGGGGCCAACGTCCTGACTTTC. Amino acids: CASSLYGELSGANVLTF.

This clonotype has a handful of counts. The chain recombines TRBV6-4 with TRBJ2-1; D remains ambiguous. This CDR3 spans 14 amino acids. Trimming stripped 2 bases from V and 2 bases from J, with 7 bases between. CDR1 and CDR2 (germline): MRHNA, SNTAGT. CDR3 DNA sequence: TGTGCCAGCAGTGACAGTGGTGCCTACAATGAGCAGTTCTTC. Protein: CASSDSGAYNEQFF.

V gene TRBV10-3 combines with J gene TRBJ2-5, with unresolved D. From germline, CDR1 is ENHRY and CDR2 SYGVKD. Trimming left V 2 bases short and J 1 base short, with 8 bases between. The CDR3 runs to 14 residues. Written as DNA, the CDR3 is TGTGCCATCAGTGAGGGGCAGCTCCAAGAGACCCAGTACTTC. The encoded protein is CAISEGQLQETQYF.

This clonotype was seen many times. The chain joins TRBV3-1 to TRBJ2-3; perhaps TRBD2 as D (5 bases). Germline CDR1 is LGHDT and CDR2 is YNNKEL (reference sequence). Between the trimmed V and J ends, which lost 6 bases and 4 bases, there was a span of 11 bases. This CDR3 has 13 residues. DNA for the CDR3: TGTGCCAGCAGGACCGGGGTTTCAGATACGCAGTATTTT. This translates into CASRTGVSDTQYF.

The V and J genes are TRBV6-2 or TRBV6-3 and TRBJ2-2, with TRBD1 matching over 7 bases. J lost 2 bases, V lost 7 bases, and 7 bases had no gene match. This CDR3 comprises 15 residues. Germline CDR1 MNHEY, CDR2 SVGEGT. The chain's CDR3 is CASTRGQINTGELFF. The DNA for the CDR3 is TGTGCCAGCACTCGGGGACAGATTAACACCGGGGAGCTGTTTTTT.

This clonotype was seen repeatedly, ten times or more. CDR3 amino acids: CSASYSGGPSYEQYF. The CDR3 DNA reads as TGCAGTGCGTCGTACTCGGGAGGTCCTTCCTACGAGCAGTACTTC. This chain connects TRBV20-1 to TRBJ2-7, with 7 bases matching TRBD2. The CDR3 totals 15 residues. V was clipped by 6 bases and J by 1 base; unmatched bases: 12. Germline V CDR1 and CDR2: DFQATT, SNEGSKA (reference sequence).

The table lists this clonotype with many counts. The chain combines TRBV4-2 with TRBJ2-7; 9 nucleotides match TRBD2. The CDR3 has 15 residues. Germline-derived CDR1 and CDR2 are LGHNA and YNFKEQ. V was clipped by 1 base and J by 4 bases; unmatched bases: 5. The CDR3 nucleotides are TGTGCCAGCAGCCAAGCAGGGACTAGCAATTACGAGCAGTACTTC. Translation gives CASSQAGTSNYEQYF.

The sample holds many counts of this clonotype. V gene TRBV6-2 or TRBV6-3 combines with J gene TRBJ2-5, with D perhaps matching TRBD1 (6 bases). V lost 5 bases and J 1 base, leaving 17 bases between the germline ends. The CDR3 sequence is 16 residues long. Germline assignment: CDR1 MNHEY and CDR2 SVGEGT. As DNA, the CDR3 is TGTGCCAGCAGTCCCGGACAGATACAGATCCAAGAGACCCAGTACTTC. Its translation: CASSPGQIQIQETQYF.

This clonotype has only a few counts. The chain is built from TRBV7-6 and TRBJ2-1, with TRBD2 matching over 8 bases. V was clipped by 4 bases and J by 11 bases; unmatched bases: 10. This CDR3 spans 14 amino acids. The V gene's germline CDR1 is SGHVS and CDR2 FNYEAQ. The CDR3 sequence: CASSWAGTSAQQFF. The CDR3 DNA reads as TGTGCCAGCAGCTGGGCCGGGACTAGTGCCCAGCAGTTCTTC. Combining the CDR3 with reference TRBV7-6 and TRBJ2-1 gives the whole variable domain GAGVSQSPRYKVTKRGQDVALRCDPISGHVSLYWYRQALGQGPEFLTYFNYEAQQDKSGLPNDRFSAERPEGSISTLTIQRTEQRDSAMYRCASSWAGTSAQQFFGPGTRLTVL.

Ten or more counts support this clonotype. This sequence joins TRBV20-1 and TRBJ2-3, with D maybe TRBD1 (6 bases). Trimming cost V 0 bases and J 6 bases, with 16 bases left between them. The germline CDR1 and CDR2 sequences are DFQATT and SNEGSKA (reference sequence). This CDR3 is 15 amino acids long. The CDR3 is CSARDPRQAQDTQYF. The DNA for the CDR3 is TGCAGTGCTAGAGATCCGAGACAGGCACAGGATACGCAGTATTTT.

With regard to this clonotype: Being one base from a much bigger clone, this may be a read error. The rearrangement links TRBV20-1 to TRBJ2-1, with D possibly TRBD2 on 6 matching bases. Germline V gene lookup returns CDR1 DFQATT and CDR2 SNEGSKA (reference sequence). The CDR3 is 15 amino acids. The CDR3 loop reads CSAWMEGWDYNKQFF. DNA for the CDR3: TGCAGTGCTTGGATGGAGGGGTGGGATTACAATAAGCAGTTCTTC.

This clonotype has at least ten counts. The gene calls are TRBV29-1 and TRBJ1-1, with 7 bases fitting TRBD1. The CDR3 contains 14 residues. Per germline, CDR1 SQVTM and CDR2 ANQGSEA. The ends lost 7 bases at V and 1 base at J; junction bases unmatched: 9. The CDR3 protein is CSAAGGQTNTEAFF. As DNA, the CDR3 is TGCAGCGCCGCCGGGGGACAGACGAACACTGAAGCTTTCTTT.

This clonotype came up many times. The chain recombines TRBV29-1 with TRBJ2-5; 11 bases align to TRBD2. CDR3 length equals 15 residues. Per the germline V gene, CDR1 is SQVTM and CDR2 is ANQGSEA. The V gene end was trimmed by 6 bases and the J gene end by 4 bases; junction bases not matched to a gene: 10. The CDR3 spells CSVARVGTSGETQYF. CDR3 nucleotide sequence: TGCAGCGTCGCCCGGGTAGGGACTAGCGGAGAGACCCAGTACTTC.

This clonotype was recorded many times. V and J are TRBV6-2 or TRBV6-3 and TRBJ2-4; no firm D call. CDR3 length: 12 amino acids. Germline assignment: CDR1 MNHEY and CDR2 SVGEGT. V lost 2 bases, J lost 6 bases, and 5 bases lay in between. The CDR3 region has the DNA TGTGCCAGCAGTTACACCAGAAACATTCAGTACTTC. Residues: CASSYTRNIQYF.

Many counts were recorded for this clonotype. The chain links TRBV20-1 to TRBJ2-6; no firm D call. V lost 5 bases, J lost 0 bases, and 8 bases lay in between. The germline V gene has CDR1 DFQATT and CDR2 SNEGSKA (reference sequence). The CDR3 is made up of 14 amino acids. The CDR3 nucleotides read TGCAGTGCTTTCGGGTACTCTGGGGCCAACGTCCTGACTTTC. Translation gives CSAFGYSGANVLTF.

The chain has TRBV20-1 and TRBJ1-4, with a tentative D call TRBD1 (6 bases). Trimming took 6 bases from V and 6 from J, leaving 11 bases between them. The germline gives CDR1 DFQATT, CDR2 SNEGSKA (reference sequence). The length of the CDR3 is 12 residues. CDR3 sequence (DNA): TGCAGTGCCGAGGGGGACGATGAAAAACTGTTTTTT. Its translation: CSAEGDDEKLFF.

This clonotype was picked up one time. This clone may be a read error of a much larger clone one base away. The rearrangement joins TRBV12-3 or TRBV12-4 to TRBJ1-1; D not resolved. CDR3 length: 14 residues. The CDR3 nucleotides are TGTACCAGCAGTTCGACCGGGAGTAACACTGAAGCTTTCTTT. This encodes CTSSSTGSNTEAFF.

This clonotype was seen many times. This chain connects TRBV4-3 to TRBJ1-2, with a tentative D call TRBD1 (5 bases). CDR1 and CDR2 from the germline V gene are LGHNA and YSLEER. This CDR3 contains 15 residues. V lost 0 bases, J lost 3 bases, and 11 bases lay in between. The CDR3 DNA reads as TGCGCCAGCAGCCAAGATCGAGGAGGGGACTATGGCTACACCTTC. This sequence encodes CASSQDRGGDYGYTF.

The rearrangement links TRBV11-3 to TRBJ2-2, with unresolved D. Between the trimmed V and J ends, which lost 2 bases and 7 bases, there was a span of 5 bases. Germline-derived CDR1 and CDR2 are SGHNT and YENEEA. CDR3 length: 12 residues. The CDR3 protein is CASSLFDGELFF. The CDR3 DNA follows: TGTGCCAGCAGCTTATTTGACGGGGAGCTGTTTTTT.

Many counts were recorded for this clonotype. This rearrangement joins TRBV18 to TRBJ2-7, with D maybe TRBD1 (6 bases). Trimming shortened V by 1 base and J by 7 bases, and 11 bases separated the two germline ends. The germline gives CDR1 KGHSH, CDR2 LQKENI. This CDR3 is 13 amino acids long. CDR3 in DNA: TGTGCCAGCTCACCACGGTGGGGGCAGGAGCAGTACTTC. Its protein product is CASSPRWGQEQYF.